At least ten counts were recorded for the clone carrying this T cell receptor (beta chain). TCRdb analysed the 5' RACE reads with MiXCR anew, one entry per CDR3 protein. Among more than 20,000 distinct CDR3 sequences listed, roughly 4% were seen once. The record originates from a study of early T cells in non-severe SARS-CoV-2 infection. Germline V gene lookup returns CDR1 DFQATT and CDR2 SNEGSKA (reference sequence). The CDR3 is made up of 14 amino acids. The germline V and J ends were trimmed by 3 bases and 0 bases, with 9 bases remaining between them. Sequenced input: whole blood. The origin of this receptor is an adult who was a healthcare worker with PCR-confirmed SARS-CoV-2 infection or an uninfected control (not recorded which). This chain joins TRBV20-1 and TRBJ1-5; D is ambiguous. The CDR3 DNA reads as TGCAGTGCTAGGAGGTCGAATAGCAATCAGCCCCAGCATTTT. Its translation: CSARRSNSNQPQHF.